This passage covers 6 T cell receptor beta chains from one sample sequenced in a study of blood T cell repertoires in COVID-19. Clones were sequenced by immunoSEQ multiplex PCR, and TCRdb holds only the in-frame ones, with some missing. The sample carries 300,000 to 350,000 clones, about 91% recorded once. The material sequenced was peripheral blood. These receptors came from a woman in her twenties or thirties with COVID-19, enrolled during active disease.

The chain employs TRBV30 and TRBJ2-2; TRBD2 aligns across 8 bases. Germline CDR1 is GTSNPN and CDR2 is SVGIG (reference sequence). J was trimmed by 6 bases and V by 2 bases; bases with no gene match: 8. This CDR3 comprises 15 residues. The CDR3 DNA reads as TGTGCCTGGAGTTTTGCGGGGGGCTTCTCCGGGGAGCTGTTTTTT. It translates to CAWSFAGGFSGELFF.

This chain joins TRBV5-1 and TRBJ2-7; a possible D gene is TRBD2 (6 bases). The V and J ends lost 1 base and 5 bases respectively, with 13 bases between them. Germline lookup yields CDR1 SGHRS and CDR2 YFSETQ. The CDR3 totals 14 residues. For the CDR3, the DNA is TGCGCCAGCAGCTTGAGCTGGGGGGTAGACGAGCAGTACTTC. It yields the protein CASSLSWGVDEQYF. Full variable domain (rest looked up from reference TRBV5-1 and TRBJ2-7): KAGVTQTPRYLIKTRGQQVTLSCSPISGHRSVSWYQQTPGQGLQFLFEYFSETQRNKGNFPGRFSGRQFSNSRSEMNVSTLELGDSALYLCASSLSWGVDEQYFGPGTRLTVT.

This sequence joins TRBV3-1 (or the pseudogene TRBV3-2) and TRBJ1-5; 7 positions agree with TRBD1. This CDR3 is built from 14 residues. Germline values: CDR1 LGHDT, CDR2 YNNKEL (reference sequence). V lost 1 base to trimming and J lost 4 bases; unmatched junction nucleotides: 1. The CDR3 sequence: CASSQAGGNQPQHF. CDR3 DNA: TGTGCCAGCAGCCAAGCAGGGGGAAATCAGCCCCAGCATTTT.

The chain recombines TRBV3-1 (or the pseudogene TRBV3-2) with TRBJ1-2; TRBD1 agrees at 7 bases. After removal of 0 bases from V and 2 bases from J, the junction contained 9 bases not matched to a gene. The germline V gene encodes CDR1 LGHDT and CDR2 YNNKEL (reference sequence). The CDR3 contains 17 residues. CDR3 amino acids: CASSQENRGLSNYGYTF. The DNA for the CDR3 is TGTGCCAGCAGCCAAGAAAACAGGGGCCTCTCCAACTATGGCTACACCTTC.

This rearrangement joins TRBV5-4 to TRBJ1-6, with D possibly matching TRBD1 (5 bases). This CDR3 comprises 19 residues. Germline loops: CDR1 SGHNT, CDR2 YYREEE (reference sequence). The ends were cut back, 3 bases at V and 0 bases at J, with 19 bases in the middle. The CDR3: CASSSAAGPLSSYNSPLHF. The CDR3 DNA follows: TGTGCCAGCAGCTCCGCCGCGGGACCTCTGAGCTCCTATAATTCACCCCTCCACTTT. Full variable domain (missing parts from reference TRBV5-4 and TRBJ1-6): ETGVTQSPTHLIKTRGQQVTLRCSSQSGHNTVSWYQQALGQGPQFIFQYYREEENGRGNFPPRFSGLQFPNYSSELNVNALELDDSALYLCASSSAAGPLSSYNSPLHFGNGTRLTVT.

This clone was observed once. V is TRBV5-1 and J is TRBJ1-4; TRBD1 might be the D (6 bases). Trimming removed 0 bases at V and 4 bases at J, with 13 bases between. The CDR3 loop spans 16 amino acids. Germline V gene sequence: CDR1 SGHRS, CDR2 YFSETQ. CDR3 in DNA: TGCGCCAGCAGCTTGGTGGTGGGGGCGAGTAATGAAAAACTGTTTTTT. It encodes CASSLVVGASNEKLFF.